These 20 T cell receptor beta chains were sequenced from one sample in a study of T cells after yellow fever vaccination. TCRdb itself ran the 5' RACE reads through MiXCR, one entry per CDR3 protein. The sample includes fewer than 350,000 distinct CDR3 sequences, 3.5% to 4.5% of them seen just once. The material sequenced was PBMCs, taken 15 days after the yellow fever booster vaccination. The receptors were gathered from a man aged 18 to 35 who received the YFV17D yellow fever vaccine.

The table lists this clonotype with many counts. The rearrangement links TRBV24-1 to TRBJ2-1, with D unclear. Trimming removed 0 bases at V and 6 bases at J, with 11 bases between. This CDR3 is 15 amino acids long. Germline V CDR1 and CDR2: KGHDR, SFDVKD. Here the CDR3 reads CATSDLQSYRNEQFF. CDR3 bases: TGTGCCACCAGTGATTTGCAAAGTTATCGCAATGAGCAGTTCTTC.

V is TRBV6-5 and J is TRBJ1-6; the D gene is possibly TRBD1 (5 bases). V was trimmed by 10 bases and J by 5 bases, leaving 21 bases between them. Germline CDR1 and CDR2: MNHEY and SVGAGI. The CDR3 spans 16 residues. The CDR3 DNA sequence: TGTGCCACCTCCCGGGGACGGCTTGCTAATAATTCACCCCTCCACTTT. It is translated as CATSRGRLANNSPLHF.

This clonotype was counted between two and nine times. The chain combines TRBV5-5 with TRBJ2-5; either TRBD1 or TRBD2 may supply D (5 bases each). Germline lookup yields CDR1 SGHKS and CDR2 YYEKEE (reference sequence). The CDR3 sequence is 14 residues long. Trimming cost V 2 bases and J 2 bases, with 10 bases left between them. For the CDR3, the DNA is TGTGCCAGCAGCTTAACTGGGACGCAAGAGACCCAGTACTTC. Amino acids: CASSLTGTQETQYF.

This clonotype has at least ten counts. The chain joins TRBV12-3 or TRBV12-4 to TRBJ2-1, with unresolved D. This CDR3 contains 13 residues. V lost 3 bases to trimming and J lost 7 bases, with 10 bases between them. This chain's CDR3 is CASSLVHGNEQFF. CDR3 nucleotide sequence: TGTGCCAGCAGTTTGGTTCACGGGAATGAGCAGTTCTTC.

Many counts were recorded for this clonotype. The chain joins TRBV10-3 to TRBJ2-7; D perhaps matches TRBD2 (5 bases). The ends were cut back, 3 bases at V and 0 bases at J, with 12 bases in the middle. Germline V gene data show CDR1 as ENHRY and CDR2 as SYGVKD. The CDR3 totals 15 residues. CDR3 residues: CAISDGIMSSYEQYV. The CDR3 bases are TGTGCCATCAGTGACGGGATTATGAGCTCCTACGAGCAGTACGTC.

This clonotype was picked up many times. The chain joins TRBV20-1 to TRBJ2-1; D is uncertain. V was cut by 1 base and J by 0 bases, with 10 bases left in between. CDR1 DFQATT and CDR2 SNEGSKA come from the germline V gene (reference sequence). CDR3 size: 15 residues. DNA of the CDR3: TGCAGTGCTAGAGCGAAAAGAACCTCCTACAATGAGCAGTTCTTC. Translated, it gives CSARAKRTSYNEQFF.

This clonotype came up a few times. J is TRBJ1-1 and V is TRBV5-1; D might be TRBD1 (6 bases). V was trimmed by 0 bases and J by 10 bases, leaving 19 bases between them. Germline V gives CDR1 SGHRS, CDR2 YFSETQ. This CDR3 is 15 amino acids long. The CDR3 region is CASSLAETGGFVAFF. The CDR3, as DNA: TGCGCCAGCAGCTTGGCCGAGACAGGCGGCTTTGTAGCTTTCTTT.

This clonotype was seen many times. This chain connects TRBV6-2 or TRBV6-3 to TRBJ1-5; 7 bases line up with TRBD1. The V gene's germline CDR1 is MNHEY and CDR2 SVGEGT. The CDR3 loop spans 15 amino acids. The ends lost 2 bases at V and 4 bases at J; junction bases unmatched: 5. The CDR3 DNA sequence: TGTGCCAGCAGTTACCGGACAGGTCAAAATCAGCCCCAGCATTTT. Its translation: CASSYRTGQNQPQHF.

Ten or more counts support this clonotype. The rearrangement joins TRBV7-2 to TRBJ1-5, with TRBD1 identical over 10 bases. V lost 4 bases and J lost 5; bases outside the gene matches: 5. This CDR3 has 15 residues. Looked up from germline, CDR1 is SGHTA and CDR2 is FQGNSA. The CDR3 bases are TGTGCCAGCAGCTCCGGGACAGGGGATTATCAGCCCCAGCATTTT. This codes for CASSSGTGDYQPQHF. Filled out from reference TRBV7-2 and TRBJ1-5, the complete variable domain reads GAGVSQSPSNKVTEKGKDVELRCDPISGHTALYWYRQSLGQGLEFLIYFQGNSAPDKSGLPSDRFSAERTGGSVSTLTIQRTQQEDSAVYLCASSSGTGDYQPQHFGDGTRLSIL.

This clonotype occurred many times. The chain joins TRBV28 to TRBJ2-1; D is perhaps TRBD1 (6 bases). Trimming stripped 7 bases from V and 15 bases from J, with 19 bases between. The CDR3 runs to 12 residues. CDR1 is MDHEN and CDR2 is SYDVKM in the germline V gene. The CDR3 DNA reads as TGTGCCAGCACCATCCCGACAGGAAGAATGTTCTTC. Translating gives CASTIPTGRMFF.

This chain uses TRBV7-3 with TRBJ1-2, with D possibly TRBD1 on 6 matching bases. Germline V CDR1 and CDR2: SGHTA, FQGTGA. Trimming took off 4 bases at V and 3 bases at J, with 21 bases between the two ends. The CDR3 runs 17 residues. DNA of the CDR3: TGTGCCAGCAGCTCCCACCCGGGTCAAGGGGGGGACTATGGCTACACCTTC. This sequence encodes CASSSHPGQGGDYGYTF.

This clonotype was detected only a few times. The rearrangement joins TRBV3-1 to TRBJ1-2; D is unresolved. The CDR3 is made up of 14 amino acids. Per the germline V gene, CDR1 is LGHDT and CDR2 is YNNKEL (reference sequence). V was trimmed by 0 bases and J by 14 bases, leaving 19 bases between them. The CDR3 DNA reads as TGTGCCAGCAGCCAAGAGCTATCTGCTGGGCCTACTACCTTC. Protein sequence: CASSQELSAGPTTF.

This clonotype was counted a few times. The CDR3 DNA is TGCGCCAGCAGGACAGGAAAGATTGCGGAGACCCAGTACTTC. Residues: CASRTGKIAETQYF. The chain combines TRBV5-1 with TRBJ2-5; tentatively, D is TRBD1 (6 bases). The germline V gene has CDR1 SGHRS and CDR2 YFSETQ. Trimming shortened V by 5 bases and J by 5 bases, and 16 bases separated the two germline ends. This CDR3 has 14 amino acids.

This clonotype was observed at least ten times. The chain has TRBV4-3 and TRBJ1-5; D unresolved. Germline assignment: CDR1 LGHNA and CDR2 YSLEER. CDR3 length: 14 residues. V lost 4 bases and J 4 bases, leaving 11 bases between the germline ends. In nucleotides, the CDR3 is TGCGCCAGCAGCCTGACTAGGTTTAATCAGCCCCAGCATTTT. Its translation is CASSLTRFNQPQHF.

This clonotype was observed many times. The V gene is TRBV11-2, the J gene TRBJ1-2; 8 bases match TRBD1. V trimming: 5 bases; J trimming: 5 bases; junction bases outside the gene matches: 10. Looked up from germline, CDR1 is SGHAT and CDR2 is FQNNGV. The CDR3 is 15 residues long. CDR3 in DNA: TGTGCCAGCAGCCCCCGGACAGGGTCCTCTTATGGCTACACCTTC. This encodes CASSPRTGSSYGYTF.

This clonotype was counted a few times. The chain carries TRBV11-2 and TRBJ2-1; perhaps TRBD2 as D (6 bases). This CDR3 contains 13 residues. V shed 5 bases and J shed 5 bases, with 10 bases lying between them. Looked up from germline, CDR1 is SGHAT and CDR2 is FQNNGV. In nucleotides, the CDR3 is TGTGCCAGCAGCGTGGGACTGGACAATGAGCAGTTCTTC. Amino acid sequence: CASSVGLDNEQFF.

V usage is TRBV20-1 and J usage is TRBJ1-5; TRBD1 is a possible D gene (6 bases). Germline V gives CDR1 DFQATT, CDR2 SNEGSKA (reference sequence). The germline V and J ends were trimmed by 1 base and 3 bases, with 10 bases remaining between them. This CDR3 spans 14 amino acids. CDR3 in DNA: TGCAGTGCTAGAGTTTCAGGGGCCAATCAGCCCCAGCATTTT. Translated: CSARVSGANQPQHF.

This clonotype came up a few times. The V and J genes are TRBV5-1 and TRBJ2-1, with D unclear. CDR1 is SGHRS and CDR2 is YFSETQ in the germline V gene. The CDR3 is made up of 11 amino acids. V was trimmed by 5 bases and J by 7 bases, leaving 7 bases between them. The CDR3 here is CASRIGNEQFF. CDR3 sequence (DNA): TGCGCCAGCAGGATAGGGAATGAGCAGTTCTTC.

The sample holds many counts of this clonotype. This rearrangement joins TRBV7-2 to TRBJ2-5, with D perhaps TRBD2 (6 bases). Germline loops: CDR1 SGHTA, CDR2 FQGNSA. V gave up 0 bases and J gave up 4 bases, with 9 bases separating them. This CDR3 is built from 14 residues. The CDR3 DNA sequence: TGTGCCAGCAGCTTAGCGGGGGGTTTAGAGACCCAGTACTTC. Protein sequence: CASSLAGGLETQYF.

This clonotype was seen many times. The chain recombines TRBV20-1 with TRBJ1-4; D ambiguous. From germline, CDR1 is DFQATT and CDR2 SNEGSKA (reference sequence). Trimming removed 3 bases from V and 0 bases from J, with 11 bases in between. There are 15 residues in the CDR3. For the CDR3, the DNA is TGCAGTGCTAGGTGGAGGTCTACAACTAATGAAAAACTGTTTTTT. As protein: CSARWRSTTNEKLFF.